The clone carrying this T cell receptor beta chain was observed at least ten times. The data stem from a study of neurological immune-mediated disorders. Unsorted libraries were prepared from 2 million PBMCs that had been stored at -80 C. In TCRdb, the 5' RACE reads were re-called with MiXCR into one record per CDR3 protein. The sample holds 120,000 or so distinct CDR3 sequences, roughly 3.2% seen once. The CDR3 has 14 residues. Trimming stripped 7 bases from V and 5 bases from J, with 17 bases between. Sequencing was done on a sample of PBMCs. The clonotype was recovered from a woman younger than 45 with multiple sclerosis. The chain has TRBV12-3 or TRBV12-4 and TRBJ2-5, with D unclear. The CDR3 region is CASTPELVSETQYF. CDR3 in DNA: TGTGCCAGCACCCCCGAGCTAGTCAGCGAGACCCAGTACTTC.